These 22 T cell receptor beta chains originate from one sample sequenced in a study of cytomegalovirus exposure and HLA in healthy donors. Vbeta (60) and Jbeta (13) primers were used in the PCR. TCRdb keeps only in-frame clones here, not all; method: immunoSEQ multiplex PCR. The top ten hold roughly 3.8% of the sample, which has around 140,000 clones, about 77% seen once. The sequenced sample was PBMCs. The receptors derive from a male donor in good health and CMV-seronegative.

The V and J genes are TRBV7-8 and TRBJ1-2, with D possibly TRBD1 on 5 matching bases. The length of the CDR3 is 17 residues. Germline V gene lookup returns CDR1 SGHVS and CDR2 FQNEAQ. V was clipped by 1 base and J by 0 bases, with 15 bases between them. Here the CDR3 reads CASSLVGTRAPNYGYTF. The CDR3 bases are TGTGCCAGCAGCTTAGTTGGAACCAGGGCCCCTAACTATGGCTACACCTTC.

The chain combines TRBV15 with TRBJ2-7; 10 nucleotides match TRBD2. CDR1 and CDR2 (germline): LNHNV, YYDKDF (reference sequence). J was trimmed by 4 bases and V by 8 bases; bases with no gene match: 11. The CDR3 consists of 15 residues. CDR3 amino acids: CATGPWTSGPYEQYF. The CDR3, as DNA: TGTGCCACCGGCCCCTGGACTAGCGGACCTTACGAGCAGTACTTC.

The rearrangement links TRBV6-1 to TRBJ1-2; unclear D gene. The CDR3 totals 13 residues. Germline V gene lookup returns CDR1 MNHNS and CDR2 SASEGT. The germline V and J ends were trimmed by 8 bases and 5 bases, with 15 bases remaining between them. As DNA, the CDR3 is TGTGCCAGCCACCGCAGCGCCCCGTATGGCTACACCTTC. Residues: CASHRSAPYGYTF.

J is TRBJ2-2 and V is TRBV5-6; no firm D call. Trimming cost V 0 bases and J 8 bases, with 11 bases left between them. The germline V gene encodes CDR1 SGHDT and CDR2 YYEEEE. This CDR3 region has 14 residues. The CDR3 reads CASSLALDSGELFF. CDR3 in DNA: TGTGCCAGCAGCTTGGCCCTAGACTCAGGGGAGCTGTTTTTT.

V and J are TRBV5-4 and TRBJ2-3, with 11 bases aligning to TRBD2. CDR1 is SGHNT and CDR2 is YYREEE in the germline V gene (reference sequence). The CDR3 sequence is 15 residues long. The junction had 2 bases not matched to a gene; V was cut back by 4 bases and J by 1 base. The CDR3: CASSRGLAGTDTQYF. The CDR3 DNA reads TGTGCCAGCAGCCGGGGACTAGCGGGCACAGATACGCAGTATTTT.

The V and J genes are TRBV5-1 and TRBJ2-7, with 12 nucleotides matching TRBD2. CDR1 and CDR2 (germline): SGHRS, YFSETQ. Trimming removed 1 base from V and 5 bases from J; junction bases left unmatched: 4. The CDR3 has 15 residues. The CDR3 region is CASSLWTSGVHEQYF. The CDR3, as DNA: TGCGCCAGCAGCTTGTGGACTAGCGGGGTTCACGAGCAGTACTTC.

The chain has TRBV5-6 and TRBJ2-7, with D tentatively TRBD2 (6 bases). Germline values: CDR1 SGHDT, CDR2 YYEEEE. Between the trimmed V and J ends, which lost 6 bases and 4 bases, there was a span of 17 bases. This CDR3 is 14 amino acids long. The CDR3 region is CASNLRRLAYEQYF. The CDR3 DNA follows: TGTGCCAGCAACTTAAGAAGGCTAGCGTACGAGCAGTACTTC. The full variable domain, with the rest looked up from reference TRBV5-6 and TRBJ2-7, is DAGVTQSPTHLIKTRGQQVTLRCSPKSGHDTVSWYQQALGQGPQFIFQYYEEEERQRGNFPDRFSGHQFPNYSSELNVNALLLGDSALYLCASNLRRLAYEQYFGPGTRLTVT.

The chain has TRBV7-9 and TRBJ2-3; D may be TRBD2 (6 bases). The length of the CDR3 is 13 residues. CDR1 is SEHNR, CDR2 FQNEAQ, per germline (reference sequence). V lost 6 bases, J lost 2 bases, and 9 bases lay in between. CDR3 protein: CASRLLATDTQYF. CDR3 sequence (DNA): TGTGCCAGCAGGTTACTAGCCACAGATACGCAGTATTTT.

The chain couples TRBV19 to TRBJ2-3; 14 bases agree with TRBD2. The germline V gene has CDR1 LNHDA and CDR2 SQIVND (reference sequence). With 6 bases clipped from V and 3 bases from J, the junction kept 2 bases outside the gene matches. The CDR3 sequence is 15 residues long. This CDR3 is CASRGLAGDTDTQYF. CDR3 sequence (DNA): TGTGCCAGTAGGGGACTAGCGGGAGATACAGATACGCAGTATTTT.

CDR3 nucleotides: TGTGCCCCCTTCCTTGCAGGCCCCTACGAGCAGTACTTC. Residues: CAPFLAGPYEQYF. The chain recombines TRBV27 with TRBJ2-5; no clear D. The DNA end favors TRBJ2-7, so the J call may be wrong. Germline V gene data show CDR1 as MNHEY and CDR2 as SMNVEV (reference sequence). This CDR3 is 13 amino acids long.

The rearrangement uses TRBV19 and TRBJ2-3; TRBD2 aligns across 12 bases. Germline loops: CDR1 LNHDA, CDR2 SQIVND (reference sequence). CDR3 length: 19 amino acids. The J segment lost 1 base and the V segment lost 7 bases, leaving 15 bases of the junction unmatched. In nucleotides, the CDR3 is TGTGCCAGTACCTCATCTGGACTAGCGGGACGGATGGGCACAGATACGCAGTATTTT. This translates into CASTSSGLAGRMGTDTQYF.

This clone was found once. The V gene is TRBV7-9, the J gene TRBJ2-2, with 8 bases lining up with TRBD1. In germline, CDR1 is SEHNR, CDR2 FQNEAQ (reference sequence). With V trimmed by 5 bases and J by 2 bases, 7 bases remained unmatched. The CDR3 length is 16 residues. CDR3 DNA sequence: TGTGCCAGCAGCCGGGGGACAGGCGGTAACACCGGGGAGCTGTTTTTT. This translates into CASSRGTGGNTGELFF.

V is TRBV27 and J is TRBJ1-4, with 8 bases that match TRBD1. J gave up 6 bases and V 7 bases, and 7 bases lay outside the gene matches. The CDR3 has 14 amino acids. Germline CDR1 is MNHEY and CDR2 is SMNVEV (reference sequence). CDR3 sequence (DNA): TGTGCCAGCACCAGGACAGGGCGTTATGAAAAACTGTTTTTT. Its protein product is CASTRTGRYEKLFF.

The chain joins TRBV6-1 to TRBJ2-1; 7 nucleotides align to TRBD1. Germline CDR1 MNHNS, CDR2 SASEGT. The CDR3 is 16 residues long. V was clipped by 2 bases and J by 9 bases; unmatched bases: 13. CDR3 sequence: CASSERHSTGMGEQFF. The CDR3 bases are TGTGCCAGCAGTGAACGACATTCGACAGGGATGGGTGAGCAGTTCTTC.

The table lists this clone with a few counts. This chain links TRBV14 with TRBJ1-2; D perhaps matches TRBD1 (6 bases). Trimming shortened V by 4 bases and J by 7 bases, and 16 bases separated the two germline ends. The germline gives CDR1 SGHDN, CDR2 FVKESK. The CDR3 length is 14 residues. The CDR3 loop reads CASSPGHGGGGYTF. For the CDR3, the DNA is TGTGCCAGCAGCCCGGGACACGGGGGGGGTGGCTACACCTTC.

In its sample, this clone was seen a few times. This chain links TRBV5-1 with TRBJ2-7; no definite D call. The germline gives CDR1 SGHRS, CDR2 YFSETQ. This CDR3 has 11 residues. Trimming shortened V by 3 bases and J by 2 bases, and 3 bases separated the two germline ends. Written as DNA, the CDR3 is TGCGCCAGCAGCTCGGCCTACGAGCAGTACTTC. It codes for CASSSAYEQYF.

V is TRBV30 and J is TRBJ2-4, with D tentatively TRBD2 (5 bases). The CDR3 runs to 13 residues. Looked up from germline, CDR1 is GTSNPN and CDR2 is SVGIG (reference sequence). Between the trimmed V and J ends, which lost 1 base and 13 bases, there was a span of 17 bases. The CDR3 nucleotides are TGTGCCTGGAGTGGGGATGGCGGGTTTCTACAGTACTTC. Its translation is CAWSGDGGFLQYF.

This rearrangement joins TRBV5-1 to TRBJ1-1; the match to TRBD1 covers 8 bases. From germline, CDR1 is SGHRS and CDR2 YFSETQ. The CDR3 is 13 residues long. With V trimmed by 2 bases and J by 4 bases, 1 base remained unmatched. The CDR3 sequence: CASSFDRGTEAFF. The CDR3 bases are TGCGCCAGCAGCTTTGACAGGGGCACTGAAGCTTTCTTT.

The chain joins TRBV19 to TRBJ1-2, with unresolved D. CDR3 length: 15 amino acids. V lost 7 bases to trimming and J lost 1 base, with 16 bases between them. The germline V gene encodes CDR1 LNHDA and CDR2 SQIVND (reference sequence). The CDR3 here is CASNSRVSNNYGYTF. CDR3 in DNA: TGTGCCAGTAATAGTCGGGTTTCGAATAACTATGGCTACACCTTC.

This clone has more than one count but fewer than ten. The chain uses TRBV7-9 and TRBJ2-1, with D perhaps matching TRBD2 (6 bases). Between the trimmed V and J ends, which lost 5 bases and 2 bases, there was a span of 16 bases. The CDR3 runs 16 residues. Germline CDR1 reads SEHNR; CDR2 reads FQNEAQ (reference sequence). CDR3 region: CASSVGETSTYNEQFF. DNA for the CDR3: TGTGCCAGCAGCGTAGGCGAGACTAGTACCTACAATGAGCAGTTCTTC.

This chain links TRBV4-1 with TRBJ1-5; TRBD1 aligns across 9 bases. The CDR3 consists of 16 residues. V gave up 3 bases and J gave up 4 bases; unmatched junction bases: 7. The germline V gene has CDR1 MGHRA and CDR2 YSYEKL. The CDR3 protein is CASSQSQGAGNQPQHF. The CDR3 nucleotides are TGCGCCAGCAGCCAGTCACAGGGGGCGGGTAATCAGCCCCAGCATTTT.

This sequence joins TRBV5-6 and TRBJ2-2, with 9 bases lining up with TRBD1. The germline CDR1 and CDR2 sequences are SGHDT and YYEEEE. With 2 bases clipped from V and 6 bases from J, the junction kept 5 bases outside the gene matches. The CDR3 has 15 amino acids. The DNA for the CDR3 is TGTGCCAGCAGCTTTGGGGGACAGGGATCCGGGGAGCTGTTTTTT. Its translation is CASSFGGQGSGELFF.